The clone carrying this TCR beta chain was seen ten or more times. This sample was taken from a study of T cells in Graves' hyperthyroidism and ophthalmopathy. It was RNA transcripts that yielded the amplified TCR beta CDR3 regions. Carried out on the TCR CDR3, a first-round RT-PCR used the HTBI primer set. TCRdb fed the multiplex PCR reads into MiXCR, producing one record per CDR3 protein. Seen here are around 600,000 distinct CDR3 sequences, around 13% observed once, and the top ten hold approximately 13%. The CDR3 consists of 16 residues. The junction had 8 bases not matched to a gene; V was cut back by 4 bases and J by 2 bases. Germline loops: CDR1 SGHKS, CDR2 YYEKEE (reference sequence).

The chain recombines TRBV5-5 with TRBJ2-3, with 9 bases identical to TRBD1. The clonotype was recovered from a woman between 45 and 60 years old with Graves' ophthalmopathy. Sample: blood. The chain's CDR3 is CASSTGGAGPTDTQYF. DNA for the CDR3: TGTGCCAGCAGCACAGGGGGCGCCGGTCCCACAGATACGCAGTATTTT. Looking up the rest from reference TRBV5-5 and TRBJ2-3 gives the full variable domain: DAGVTQSPTHLIKTRGQQVTLRCSPISGHKSVSWYQQVLGQGPQFIFQYYEKEERGRGNFPDRFSARQFPNYSSELNVNALLLGDSALYLCASSTGGAGPTDTQYFGPGTRLTVL.